The rows below give T cell receptor beta chains drawn from one sample of a study of graft-versus-host responses after intestinal transplantation. What these receptors recognize is not known. Sequencing was performed with immunoSEQ multiplex PCR; in TCRdb, only in-frame clones are kept and a portion is missing. The sample lists some 100,000 clones; about 93% were seen once. The sample in question was unstimulated CD8+ T cells sorted from spleen or lymph node cells, obtained before transplant. All receptors come from a human donor who was the organ donor for an intestinal transplant. Each CDR3 is given with its conserved first and last residue. The order of the fields is V gene, D gene, clone size, J gene, CDR3 protein, CDR3 DNA. The D gene is left open where the match is weak. Clone size is shown for a subset of rows, as once, few, many or a class of expanded clone.

TRBV7-6	TRBD1	.	TRBJ1-3	CASSGTGAGNTIYF	TGTGCCAGCAGCGGGACAGGGGCTGGAAACACCATATATTTT
TRBV27	.	.	TRBJ1-2	CASSFTGNYGYTF	TGTGCCAGCAGTTTCACAGGGAACTATGGCTACACCTTC
TRBV7-9	.	.	TRBJ2-5	CASSLGLIKETQYF	TGTGCCAGCAGCTTAGGACTTATTAAAGAGACCCAGTACTTC
TRBV4-1	.	.	TRBJ2-1	CASSQGPSSYNEQFF	TGCGCCAGCAGCCAAGGACCTAGCTCCTACAATGAGCAGTTCTTC
TRBV5-6	.	.	TRBJ1-2	CASSDATAGTNPRDGYTF	TGTGCCAGCAGCGACGCGACTGCGGGGACGAATCCTAGAGATGGCTACACCTTC
TRBV28	.	.	TRBJ1-1	CASGAMTVSEAFF	TGTGCCAGCGGCGCTATGACTGTGTCTGAAGCTTTCTTT
TRBV13	.	.	TRBJ2-3	CASSPGEPTDTQYF	TGTGCCAGCAGCCCCGGAGAGCCCACAGATACGCAGTATTTT
TRBV6-1	.	once	TRBJ2-7	CASRDYEQYF	TGTGCCAGTCGGGACTACGAGCAGTACTTC
TRBV28	.	.	TRBJ1-2	CASSLTTWRLYGYTF	TGTGCCAGCAGTTTGACGACCTGGAGGCTCTATGGCTACACCTTC
TRBV27	.	.	TRBJ2-1	CASSSSPDYNEQFF	TGTGCCAGCAGTTCTAGCCCAGACTACAATGAGCAGTTCTTC
TRBV29-1	TRBD1	.	TRBJ2-1	CSVEDRGPNEQFF	TGCAGCGTTGAGGACAGGGGCCCGAATGAGCAGTTCTTC
TRBV6-5	.	few	TRBJ1-5	CASSLGGGRQPQHF	TGTGCCAGCAGCTTGGGCGGGGGCAGGCAGCCCCAGCATTTT
TRBV7-2	.	.	TRBJ1-1	CASSLVIGVGRAFF	TGTGCCAGCAGCTTAGTTATCGGGGTGGGCCGGGCTTTCTTT
TRBV13	.	once	TRBJ2-7	CASSLSSGKGYEQYF	TGTGCCAGCAGCTTAAGTTCAGGGAAGGGCTACGAGCAGTACTTC
TRBV7-9	TRBD2	.	TRBJ2-7	CASSPTSGPNYEQYF	TGTGCCAGCAGCCCTACTAGCGGGCCCAACTACGAGCAGTACTTC
TRBV29-1	.	.	TRBJ2-5	CSVFPSETQYF	TGCAGCGTTTTCCCGTCAGAGACCCAGTACTTC
TRBV2	.	few	TRBJ1-2	CASEAEEPIDHGYTF	TGTGCCAGCGAGGCGGAGGAGCCCATAGACCATGGCTACACCTTC
TRBV5-1	.	.	TRBJ2-7	CASSLELVYEQYF	TGCGCCAGCAGCTTGGAACTGGTCTACGAGCAGTACTTC
TRBV4-3	TRBD2	.	TRBJ2-1	CASSQEQLAGYNEQFF	TGCGCCAGCAGCCAAGAGCAACTAGCGGGGTACAATGAGCAGTTCTTC
TRBV4-1	TRBD1	.	TRBJ2-7	CASSQVRDRGYEQYF	TGCGCCAGCAGCCAAGTTAGGGACAGGGGGTACGAGCAGTACTTC
TRBV4-1	TRBD1	.	TRBJ1-1	CASSQGRGRSTEAFF	TGCGCCAGCAGCCAAGGGAGGGGGCGAAGCACTGAAGCTTTCTTT
TRBV4-1	TRBD1	once	TRBJ2-7	CASSPPWDRGNYEQYF	TGCGCCAGCAGCCCTCCGTGGGACAGGGGGAACTACGAGCAGTACTTC
TRBV19	TRBD2	once	TRBJ2-3	CASSIAPGLGPRTDTQYF	TGTGCCAGTAGTATAGCCCCCGGACTAGGCCCCCGCACAGATACGCAGTATTTT
TRBV30	.	.	TRBJ2-2	CARPRPENTGELFF	TGTGCCCGACCCAGGCCCGAGAACACCGGGGAGCTGTTTTTT
TRBV5-6	TRBD2	once	TRBJ2-7	CASSPNIAGGWAYEQYF	TGTGCCAGCAGCCCGAACATTGCGGGGGGGTGGGCCTACGAGCAGTACTTC
TRBV7-9	.	once	TRBJ1-4	CASSSQGEKLFF	TGTGCCAGCAGCAGCCAGGGAGAAAAACTGTTTTTT
TRBV9	TRBD1	.	TRBJ1-2	CASSPRDRTYGYTF	TGTGCCAGCAGCCCTCGGGACAGAACCTATGGCTACACCTTC
TRBV28	TRBD2	.	TRBJ2-4	CASSAPGLADVGIGNIQYF	TGTGCCAGCAGCGCACCGGGACTAGCGGATGTAGGGATTGGAAACATTCAGTACTTC
TRBV29-1	.	.	TRBJ2-4	CSYRSYGNIQYF	TGCAGCTACAGGAGCTATGGGAACATTCAGTACTTC
TRBV6-4	.	.	TRBJ2-3	CASSESTRGTDTQYF	TGTGCCAGCAGTGAGTCGACTAGAGGCACAGATACGCAGTATTTT
TRBV5-5	TRBD2	.	TRBJ2-7	CASSSPSGTIFQQYF	TGTGCCAGCAGCAGCCCTAGCGGTACGATTTTCCAGCAGTACTTC
TRBV2	.	.	TRBJ2-7	CASSLSPNEQYF	TGTGCCAGCAGCCTATCCCCTAACGAGCAGTACTTC
TRBV6-4	TRBD2	.	TRBJ2-1	CASTDARGVYDNEQFF	TGTGCCAGCACCGACGCGCGGGGGGTTTATGACAATGAGCAGTTCTTC
TRBV25-1	.	.	TRBJ1-2	CASIGAGLNGYTF	TGTGCCAGCATAGGTGCAGGGCTAAATGGCTACACCTTC
TRBV19	TRBD2	.	TRBJ2-7	CASSLAGTTYEQYF	TGTGCCAGTAGTCTGGCCGGGACTACCTACGAGCAGTACTTC
TRBV27	TRBD2	.	TRBJ2-2	CASNPLGGLAGENTGELFF	TGTGCCAGCAACCCCCTCGGTGGACTAGCGGGAGAGAACACCGGGGAGCTGTTTTTT
TRBV4-2	TRBD2	.	TRBJ2-3	CASSNLAGGLTDTQYF	TGTGCCAGCAGCAACCTAGCGGGGGGCTTAACAGATACGCAGTATTTT
TRBV28	.	.	TRBJ2-7	CASSWRRTPLYEQYF	TGTGCCAGCAGTTGGCGTAGGACACCACTCTACGAGCAGTACTTC
TRBV6-5	.	once	TRBJ1-1	CASSRLHGTEAFF	TGTGCCAGCAGTCGACTACATGGGACTGAAGCTTTCTTT
TRBV27	TRBD1	.	TRBJ2-3	CASSLYGQGTDTQYF	TGTGCCAGCAGTTTATATGGACAGGGCACAGATACGCAGTATTTT
TRBV29-1	.	.	TRBJ2-1	CSVATFPNEQFF	TGCAGCGTAGCGACCTTTCCCAATGAGCAGTTCTTC
TRBV7-3	.	.	TRBJ1-2	CASSQMGGTGYGYTF	TGTGCCAGCAGCCAGATGGGGGGGACGGGCTATGGCTACACCTTC
TRBV11-3	.	.	TRBJ2-7	CASRGLTSYEQYF	TGTGCCAGCAGGGGCCTTACCTCCTACGAGCAGTACTTC
TRBV5-1	.	.	TRBJ1-1	CASSLFPLKWANTEAFF	TGCGCCAGCAGCTTGTTTCCCCTAAAATGGGCCAACACTGAAGCTTTCTTT
TRBV28	TRBD1	.	TRBJ2-7	CASNRRGTSYEQYF	TGTGCCAGCAACCGCAGGGGGACGTCCTACGAGCAGTACTTC
TRBV6-5	.	.	TRBJ2-1	CASTLGGNYNEQFF	TGTGCCAGCACCCTGGGCGGGAACTACAATGAGCAGTTCTTC
TRBV5-4	.	.	TRBJ2-7	CASSLGLYEQYF	TGTGCCAGCAGCTTGGGGCTCTACGAGCAGTACTTC
TRBV6-1	.	.	TRBJ1-5	CASSEQGAGQPQHF	TGTGCCAGCAGTGAACAGGGCGCGGGGCAGCCCCAGCATTTT
TRBV7-3	TRBD1	.	TRBJ2-3	CASSPTGSGTDTQYF	TGTGCCAGCAGCCCGACAGGGAGTGGGACAGATACGCAGTATTTT
TRBV11-3	TRBD2	.	TRBJ2-3	CASSTGLAGGADTQYF	TGTGCCAGCAGCACCGGACTAGCGGGGGGGGCAGATACGCAGTATTTT
TRBV5-1	.	.	TRBJ1-2	CASSHEQGHGYTF	TGCGCCAGCAGTCACGAACAGGGTCATGGCTACACCTTC
TRBV27	.	.	TRBJ2-7	CASSTYGSKYEQYF	TGTGCCAGCAGCACGTACGGGAGTAAGTACGAGCAGTACTTC
TRBV29-1	.	.	TRBJ2-7	CSVVGSEKRMTYEQYF	TGCAGCGTTGTTGGTAGCGAGAAAAGGATGACCTACGAGCAGTACTTC
TRBV2	.	.	TRBJ1-2	CASSVAGANYGYTF	TGTGCCAGCAGTGTCGCCGGGGCTAACTATGGCTACACCTTC
TRBV5-5	TRBD1	.	TRBJ2-5	CASSRTGGVGETQYF	TGTGCCAGCAGCCGCACAGGGGGCGTTGGAGAGACCCAGTACTTC